This TCR beta chain was recovered during a study of T cells after yellow fever vaccination (dated by TCRdb to the late 2010s). Describing the broader study: Libraries from fractions with low cell numbers were prepared with the SMART-Seq v4 Ultra Low Input RNA kit. To follow T-cell clones before and after both primary and booster YFV17D yellow fever vaccination, bulk TCR alpha and beta repertoires underwent longitudinal sequencing. Blood was drawn at multiple timepoints before and after primary and secondary immunization, with bulk PBMC replicates and cell subsets isolated. Two healthy male donors, one aged 18 to 30 and one aged 30 to 40 years, made up the cohort.

According to the germline V gene (reference sequence), CDR1 reads MNHEY and CDR2 reads SMNVEV. The cysteine opens and the phenylalanine closes a CDR3 of 16 amino acids. The only DNA kept is the CDR3, 48 bases in frame from the first base. Synthesis of TCR cDNA relied on 5'RACE template switching, a step that introduced a universal primer site along with unique molecular identifiers. Priming for cDNA synthesis came from both the TCR alpha and TCR beta constant segments. Two PCR steps were used to amplify libraries, with sample barcodes and sequencing adapters being added in the second step. Sequencing of the libraries was done on either Illumina HiSeq 2500 (2x100 bp) or NovaSeq (2x150 bp). For the original study's pipeline: Reads were demultiplexed and collapsed into UMI consensus sequences with MIGEC, and V(D)J alignment was performed with MiXCR. Using edgeR on replicate PBMC samples, clonotypes were called vaccine-responding if FDR was below 0.01 and the log2 fold change was above 5 up to day 15. CD4 or CD8 identity was assigned to each bulk clonotype according to whether the clonotype was present at higher abundance in the sequenced CD4 repertoire or the sequenced CD8 repertoire. TCRdb redid the processing of the public reads, applying fastp at Q25 and MiXCR, and retained in-frame beta chains. Entries are consolidated by CDR3 protein sequence, retaining the most common genes and DNA. The V and J calls were determined by TCRdb, not by the authors. The sample table holds tens of thousands of distinct CDR3 sequences, of which approximately 6.9% were seen once. Under 45% of the sample comes from the top ten.

The full study reports these points: The secondary T-cell response was weaker than the primary response but faster, peaking on day 5 instead of day 15. Because abundant contaminating clonotypes from the bulk population could be contained in FACS-sorted repertoires, computational filtering was required. Only two donors were included in the study, so the extent to which the findings can be generalized is limited. After the booster, most clones that had expanded after primary vaccination were detected again (around 96% of CD4 and more than 80% of CD8), suggesting broad maintenance of memory. A small share of clonotypes occurred in both CD4 and CD8 compartments, likely arising from convergent recombination.

Sample treatment or condition, as interpreted from the label and publication: live attenuated yellow fever vaccine strain. PBMCs were isolated from peripheral blood using a standard Ficoll-Paque protocol. Dynabeads CD4 and CD8 positive selection kits were used to isolate the CD4 and CD8 T-cell fractions. TriZol was used to extract RNA from bulk PBMCs, CD4 and CD8 fractions, and dextramer-positive and dextramer-negative fractions. This clonotype was seen just once. Its binding antigen is unknown. One end of the junction fails to match germline, which may point to a read error. The specimen comprised CD8+ T cells sorted from PBMCs, sampled 5 days after the first yellow fever vaccination. The rearrangement joined TRBV27 to TRBJ2-2; 10 bases in between match TRBD1. The source is a man between 18 and 35 years old who received the YFV17D yellow fever vaccine. The CDR3: CDSSPVPGQGSGELFF. Read as DNA, the sequence is TGTGACAGCAGCCCGGTACCGGGACAGGGGTCCGGGGAGCTGTTTTTT.